The rows below give T cell receptor beta chains drawn from one sample of a study of control samples from healthy donors and cancer patients. TCRdb's table, derived via immunoSEQ multiplex PCR, lists solely in-frame clones and lacks some. The sample shows 150,000 to 200,000 clones, 80% to 90% of them seen only once. Sequencing used blood. These receptors were collected from a young man in good health. The CDR3 runs from the conserved cysteine through the conserved F or W. The order of the fields is J gene, D gene, clone size, V gene, CDR3 DNA, CDR3 protein. D genes are given only for firm matches. The size of a clone is reported for some rows only, either as once, few or many, or as a class for expanded clones.

j_call: TRBJ2-3
d_call: NA
clone_size: once
v_call: TRBV5-1
cdr3_nt: TGCGCCAGCAGTCTCGAAGCCCGCGAAGATACGCAGTATTTT
cdr3_aa: CASSLEAREDTQYF

j_call: TRBJ2-7
d_call: NA
clone_size: NA
v_call: TRBV4-1
cdr3_nt: TGCGCCAGCAGCCAACGGGACGGCCTGGAGCAGTACTTC
cdr3_aa: CASSQRDGLEQYF

j_call: TRBJ2-1
d_call: NA
clone_size: NA
v_call: TRBV7-9
cdr3_nt: TGTGCCAGCAGCCCTCGGGGGACGGCCTACAATGAGCAGTTCTTC
cdr3_aa: CASSPRGTAYNEQFF

j_call: TRBJ2-7
d_call: TRBD2
clone_size: NA
v_call: TRBV5-1
cdr3_nt: TGCGCCAGCAGCTTCGTAGCGGGATCGTGGGAGCAGTACTTC
cdr3_aa: CASSFVAGSWEQYF

j_call: TRBJ1-2
d_call: TRBD1
clone_size: NA
v_call: TRBV11-2
cdr3_nt: TGTGCCAGCAGCTTGGACAGGGGCGGGGGGACCTTC
cdr3_aa: CASSLDRGGGTF

j_call: TRBJ1-1
d_call: TRBD1
clone_size: NA
v_call: TRBV14
cdr3_nt: TGTGCCAGCAGCGCCCTGGACAGGCGTGAAGCTTTCTTT
cdr3_aa: CASSALDRREAFF

j_call: TRBJ1-1
d_call: TRBD1
clone_size: NA
v_call: TRBV11-2
cdr3_nt: TGTGCCAGCAGCCCGGACAGGGTGAACACTGAAGCTTTCTTT
cdr3_aa: CASSPDRVNTEAFF

j_call: TRBJ2-7
d_call: NA
clone_size: NA
v_call: TRBV12-3/TRBV12-4
cdr3_nt: TGTGCCAGCAGTTTAGCGCGGGCTTTCGAGCAGTACTTC
cdr3_aa: CASSLARAFEQYF

j_call: TRBJ2-6
d_call: NA
clone_size: once
v_call: TRBV5-1
cdr3_nt: TGCGCCAGCAGCTTGGGGATCTTCTCTGGGGCCAACGTCCTGACTTTC
cdr3_aa: CASSLGIFSGANVLTF

j_call: TRBJ1-6
d_call: NA
clone_size: NA
v_call: TRBV13
cdr3_nt: TGTGCCAGCAGCTTACAAGGACCCCTTTTGAGTTCACCCCTCCACTTT
cdr3_aa: CASSLQGPLLSSPLHF

j_call: TRBJ1-1
d_call: NA
clone_size: NA
v_call: TRBV10-3
cdr3_nt: TGTGCCATCAGTGAAGGCACTGAAGCTTTCTTT
cdr3_aa: CAISEGTEAFF

j_call: TRBJ2-7
d_call: TRBD2
clone_size: NA
v_call: TRBV6-5
cdr3_nt: TGTGCCAGCAGTTACGTGTCTAGCGGGATCTACCACGAGCAGTACTTC
cdr3_aa: CASSYVSSGIYHEQYF

j_call: TRBJ2-7
d_call: NA
clone_size: NA
v_call: TRBV7-2
cdr3_nt: TGTGCCAGCAGCTTAGAGGCAGGGCGAACCTACGAGCAGTACTTC
cdr3_aa: CASSLEAGRTYEQYF

j_call: TRBJ2-1
d_call: TRBD1
clone_size: NA
v_call: TRBV5-5
cdr3_nt: TGTGCCAGCAGCTTCGGGACAGGGAGCTCCTACAATGAGCAGTTCTTC
cdr3_aa: CASSFGTGSSYNEQFF

j_call: TRBJ2-1
d_call: NA
clone_size: NA
v_call: TRBV9
cdr3_nt: TGTGCCAGCAGCGAAGGTGGGGGGGCTCATGAGCAGTTCTTC
cdr3_aa: CASSEGGGAHEQFF

j_call: TRBJ2-7
d_call: TRBD1
clone_size: few
v_call: TRBV3-1/TRBV3-2
cdr3_nt: TGTGCCAGCAGACGACAGGGCGGCGAGCAGTACTTC
cdr3_aa: CASRRQGGEQYF

j_call: TRBJ2-6
d_call: NA
clone_size: NA
v_call: TRBV5-6
cdr3_nt: TGTGCCAGCAGCTCCGCTGGGGCCAACGTCCTGACTTTC
cdr3_aa: CASSSAGANVLTF

j_call: TRBJ2-5
d_call: NA
clone_size: NA
v_call: TRBV19
cdr3_nt: TGTGCCAGTAGTAAGTCCCCCGGATTGTTAGAGACCCAGTACTTC
cdr3_aa: CASSKSPGLLETQYF

j_call: TRBJ1-5
d_call: NA
clone_size: NA
v_call: TRBV19
cdr3_nt: TGTGCCAGTAGCACAGGGAGGCAGCCCCAGCATTTT
cdr3_aa: CASSTGRQPQHF

j_call: TRBJ1-2
d_call: TRBD1
clone_size: NA
v_call: TRBV27
cdr3_nt: TGTGCCAGCAGTTTGAACGGGAGGGGGCGCAGCTATGGCTACACCTTC
cdr3_aa: CASSLNGRGRSYGYTF

j_call: TRBJ1-2
d_call: NA
clone_size: NA
v_call: TRBV18
cdr3_nt: TGTGCCAGCTCACCAATGACAGGCGTCAATGGCTACACCTTC
cdr3_aa: CASSPMTGVNGYTF